The clone carrying this T cell receptor (beta chain) was found once. This entry belongs to a study of blood T cell repertoires in COVID-19. Profiling relied on immunoSEQ multiplex PCR, and the TCRdb table lists in-frame clones only, not all of them. The data show around 100,000 clones, 84% seen once. V was trimmed by 3 bases and J by 4 bases, leaving 9 bases between them. The germline V gene encodes CDR1 SGHTA and CDR2 FQGNSA. CDR3 length equals 13 residues. J is TRBJ2-5 and V is TRBV7-2, with D perhaps TRBD2 (6 bases). Sequencing input: peripheral blood. The receptor was isolated from a man aged 40-49 years with active or convalescent COVID-19. The CDR3: CASSFQGGETQYF. The CDR3 DNA follows: TGTGCCAGCAGCTTCCAGGGAGGAGAGACCCAGTACTTC.